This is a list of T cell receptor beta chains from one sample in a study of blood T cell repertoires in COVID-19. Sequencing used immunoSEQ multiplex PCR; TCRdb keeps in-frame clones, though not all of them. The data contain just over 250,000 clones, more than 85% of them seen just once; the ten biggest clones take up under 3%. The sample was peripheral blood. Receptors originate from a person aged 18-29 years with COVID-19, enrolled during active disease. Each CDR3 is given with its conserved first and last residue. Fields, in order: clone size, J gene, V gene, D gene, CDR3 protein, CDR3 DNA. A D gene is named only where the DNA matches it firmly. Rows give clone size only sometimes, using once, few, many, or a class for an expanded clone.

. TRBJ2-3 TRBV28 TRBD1 CASSTPGQGLGSTDTQYF TGTGCCAGCAGTACCCCGGGACAGGGGTTGGGAAGCACAGATACGCAGTATTTT
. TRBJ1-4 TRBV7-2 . CASSLGRVYEKLFF TGTGCCAGCAGCTTGGGGAGGGTGTATGAAAAACTGTTTTTT
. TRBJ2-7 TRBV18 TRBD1 CASSPRTGATYEQYF TGTGCCAGCTCACCCCGGACAGGGGCTACCTACGAGCAGTACTTC
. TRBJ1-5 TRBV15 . CATSRMGSPNQPQHF TGTGCCACCAGCAGAATGGGGAGCCCCAATCAGCCCCAGCATTTT
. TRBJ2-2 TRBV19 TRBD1 CASSTPAGQGASGELFF TGTGCCAGTAGTACTCCCGCGGGACAGGGGGCCTCCGGGGAGCTGTTTTTT
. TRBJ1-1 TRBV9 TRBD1 CASSPRQGTVTEAFF TGTGCCAGCAGCCCGCGACAGGGGACAGTCACTGAAGCTTTCTTT
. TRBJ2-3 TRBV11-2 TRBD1 CASSLGDPWDREKDTQYF TGTGCCAGCAGCTTAGGGGATCCTTGGGACAGGGAAAAAGATACGCAGTATTTT
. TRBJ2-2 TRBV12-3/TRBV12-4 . CASSLTAGGELFF TGTGCCAGCAGTTTAACAGCGGGCGGGGAGCTGTTTTTT
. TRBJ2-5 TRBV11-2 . CASSPYQETQYF TGTGCCAGCAGCCCCTACCAAGAGACCCAGTACTTC
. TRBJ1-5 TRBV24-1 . CASSSGVGNQPQHF TGTGCCAGCTCTTCCGGAGTCGGCAATCAGCCCCAGCATTTT
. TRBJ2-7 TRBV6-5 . CASSYGRTGSYEQYF TGTGCCAGCAGTTATGGGAGGACAGGCTCCTACGAGCAGTACTTC
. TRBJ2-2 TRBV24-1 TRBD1 CATSDKGQGTGELFF TGTGCCACCAGTGATAAAGGACAGGGCACCGGGGAGCTGTTTTTT
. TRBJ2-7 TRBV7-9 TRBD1 CASSPGTGASYEQYF TGTGCCAGCAGCCCAGGGACAGGGGCTTCCTACGAGCAGTACTTC
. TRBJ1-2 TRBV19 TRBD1 CASRSGQGARYGYTF TGTGCCAGTAGGTCCGGACAGGGGGCGCGATATGGCTACACCTTC
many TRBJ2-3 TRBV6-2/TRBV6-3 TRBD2 CASSPGLAGGADTQYF TGTGCCAGCAGCCCCGGACTAGCGGGAGGGGCAGATACGCAGTATTTT
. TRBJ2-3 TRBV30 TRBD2 CAWGRAGAPTDTQYF TGTGCCTGGGGAAGAGCGGGAGCCCCCACAGATACGCAGTATTTT
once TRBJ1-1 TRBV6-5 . CASRTYRVSAAFF TGTGCCAGCAGGACCTACAGGGTGTCAGCAGCTTTCTTT
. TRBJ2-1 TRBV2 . CASRLQDNEQFF TGTGCCAGCAGGCTACAGGACAATGAGCAGTTCTTC
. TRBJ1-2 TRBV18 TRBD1 CASSPRPGGDYGYTF TGTGCCAGCTCACCACGTCCAGGGGGCGACTATGGCTACACCTTC
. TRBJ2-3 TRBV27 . CASSAGVWTDTQYF TGTGCCAGCAGCGCAGGGGTGTGGACAGATACGCAGTATTTT
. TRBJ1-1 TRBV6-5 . CASSSRQNEAFF TGTGCCAGCAGTTCCCGTCAGAATGAAGCTTTCTTT
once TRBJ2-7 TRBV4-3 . CASSQERQTYEQYF TGCGCCAGCAGCCAAGAGAGGCAGACCTACGAGCAGTACTTC
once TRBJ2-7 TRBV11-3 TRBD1 CASSLDTDRGHEQYF TGTGCCAGCAGCTTAGATACGGACAGGGGCCACGAGCAGTACTTC
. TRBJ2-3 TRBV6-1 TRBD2 CASSELVSGSTDTQYF TGTGCCAGCAGTGAATTGGTTAGCGGGAGCACAGATACGCAGTATTTT
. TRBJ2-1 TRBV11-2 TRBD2 CASSLAMGLAGDGQFF TGTGCCAGCAGCTTAGCAATGGGACTAGCGGGAGATGGTCAGTTCTTC
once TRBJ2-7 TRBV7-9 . CASSRGTSEQYF TGTGCCAGCAGCCGAGGGACTTCCGAGCAGTACTTC
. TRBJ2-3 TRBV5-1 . CASSRRHGGGTDTQYF TGCGCCAGCAGCCGTCGGCACGGGGGTGGCACAGATACGCAGTATTTT
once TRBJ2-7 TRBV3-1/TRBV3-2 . CASSPSGHGYEQYF TGTGCCAGCAGCCCATCAGGGCACGGGTACGAGCAGTACTTC
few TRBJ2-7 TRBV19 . CASSRVFPYEQYF TGTGCCAGTAGTCGTGTTTTCCCCTACGAGCAGTACTTC
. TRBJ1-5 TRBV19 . CASKSKSWYSYSNQPQHF TGTGCCAGTAAATCCAAAAGCTGGTACAGCTATAGCAATCAGCCCCAGCATTTT
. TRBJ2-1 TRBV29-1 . CSVEQGREQFF TGCAGCGTTGAACAGGGGCGTGAGCAGTTCTTC
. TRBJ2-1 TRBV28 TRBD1 CASSAGQGDEQFF TGTGCCAGCAGTGCCGGACAGGGCGATGAGCAGTTCTTC
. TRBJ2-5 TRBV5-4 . CASSFDPGQETQYF TGTGCCAGCAGCTTCGACCCCGGGCAAGAGACCCAGTACTTC
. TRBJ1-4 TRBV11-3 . CASSLTPGEIGEKLFF TGTGCCAGCAGCCTAACCCCCGGGGAAATCGGTGAAAAACTGTTTTTT
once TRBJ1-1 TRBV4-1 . CASSQEAGGYTEAFF TGCGCCAGCAGCCAAGAAGCAGGCGGGTACACTGAAGCTTTCTTT
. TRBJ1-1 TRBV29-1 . CSVSDRGNTEAFF TGCAGCGTCTCGGATCGCGGAAACACTGAAGCTTTCTTT
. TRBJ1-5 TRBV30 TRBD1 CAWSTQGAQPQHF TGTGCCTGGAGTACACAGGGGGCACAGCCCCAGCATTTT
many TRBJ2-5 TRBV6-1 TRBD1 CASSDPDRVETQYF TGTGCCAGCAGTGACCCGGACAGGGTGGAGACCCAGTACTTC
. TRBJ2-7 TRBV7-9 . CASSFPPWREPVEQYF TGTGCCAGCAGCTTCCCCCCTTGGCGGGAACCGGTTGAGCAGTACTTC
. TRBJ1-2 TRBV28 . CASSLGAAVYGYTF TGTGCCAGCAGTTTAGGGGCGGCAGTCTATGGCTACACCTTC
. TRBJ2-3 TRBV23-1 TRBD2 CAGSCSGSSDTQYF TGCGCCGGTTCCTGTAGCGGGAGCTCAGATACGCAGTATTTT
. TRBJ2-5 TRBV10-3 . CASLTGPGSETQYF TGTGCCAGCCTTACAGGGCCCGGTTCGGAGACCCAGTACTTC
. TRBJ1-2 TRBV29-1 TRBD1 CSVEGTGLTNYGYTF TGCAGCGTTGAAGGGACAGGCCTTACTAACTATGGCTACACCTTC
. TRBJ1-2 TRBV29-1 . CSVAQNYGYTF TGCAGCGTCGCCCAGAACTATGGCTACACCTTC
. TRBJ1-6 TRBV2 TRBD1 CASMADRGFNNSPLHF TGTGCCAGCATGGCGGACAGGGGGTTCAATAATTCACCCCTCCACTTT
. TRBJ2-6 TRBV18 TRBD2 CASSPAGGPANVLTF TGTGCCAGCTCACCAGCGGGAGGGCCGGCCAACGTCCTGACTTTC
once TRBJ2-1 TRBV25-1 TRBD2 CASSESSGRALYNEQFF TGTGCCAGCAGTGAATCTAGCGGGAGGGCCCTCTACAATGAGCAGTTCTTC
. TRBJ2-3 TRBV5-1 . CASSSAGDPTDTQYF TGCGCCAGCAGCTCGGCAGGGGACCCCACAGATACGCAGTATTTT
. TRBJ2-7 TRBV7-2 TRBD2 CASSLGGAGGPQQYF TGTGCCAGCAGCTTAGGAGGGGCGGGAGGGCCACAGCAGTACTTC
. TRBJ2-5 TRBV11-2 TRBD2 CASSLDPSGRDETQYF TGTGCCAGCAGCTTAGATCCTAGCGGGAGGGATGAGACCCAGTACTTC
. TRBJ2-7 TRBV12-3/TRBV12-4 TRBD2 CASSTGTSEQYF TGTGCCAGCAGTACCGGGACTAGCGAGCAGTACTTC
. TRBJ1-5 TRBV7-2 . CASSQARDQPQHF TGTGCCAGCAGCCAAGCTCGAGATCAGCCCCAGCATTTT
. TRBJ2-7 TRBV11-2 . CASSLGGSSYEQYF TGTGCCAGCAGCTTAGGCGGAAGCTCCTACGAGCAGTACTTC
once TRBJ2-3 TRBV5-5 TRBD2 CASSIAGGLDTQYF TGTGCCAGCAGCATAGCGGGGGGACTGGATACGCAGTATTTT
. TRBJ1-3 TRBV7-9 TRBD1 CASSLVSKGTESGNTIYF TGTGCCAGCAGCTTAGTGTCTAAGGGGACAGAATCTGGAAACACCATATATTTT
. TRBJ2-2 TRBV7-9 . CASSSGLEELFF TGTGCCAGCAGCTCGGGACTGGAGGAGCTGTTTTTT